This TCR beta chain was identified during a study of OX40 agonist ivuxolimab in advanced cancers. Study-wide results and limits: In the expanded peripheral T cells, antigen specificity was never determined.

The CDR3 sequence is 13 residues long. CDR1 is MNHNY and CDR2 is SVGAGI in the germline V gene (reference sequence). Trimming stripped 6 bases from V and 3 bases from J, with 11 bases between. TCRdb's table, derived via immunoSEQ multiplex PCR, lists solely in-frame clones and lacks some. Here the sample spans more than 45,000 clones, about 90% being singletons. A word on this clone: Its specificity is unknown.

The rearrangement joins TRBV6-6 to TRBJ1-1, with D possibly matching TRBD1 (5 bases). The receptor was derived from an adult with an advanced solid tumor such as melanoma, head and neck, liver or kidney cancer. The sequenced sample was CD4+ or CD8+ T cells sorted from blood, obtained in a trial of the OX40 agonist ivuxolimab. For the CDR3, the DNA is TGTGCCAGCAGGCAGGGATTGGACACTGAAGCTTTCTTT. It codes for CASRQGLDTEAFF.